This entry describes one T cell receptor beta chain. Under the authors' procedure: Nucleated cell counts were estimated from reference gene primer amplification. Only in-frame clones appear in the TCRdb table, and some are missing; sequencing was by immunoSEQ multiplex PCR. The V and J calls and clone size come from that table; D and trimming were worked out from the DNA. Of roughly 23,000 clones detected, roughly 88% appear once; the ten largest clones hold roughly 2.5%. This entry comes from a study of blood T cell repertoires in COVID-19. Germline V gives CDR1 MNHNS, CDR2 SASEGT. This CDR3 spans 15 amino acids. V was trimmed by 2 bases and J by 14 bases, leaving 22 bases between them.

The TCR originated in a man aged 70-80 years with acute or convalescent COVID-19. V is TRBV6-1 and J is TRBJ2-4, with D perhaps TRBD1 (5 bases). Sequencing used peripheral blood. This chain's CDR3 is CASSEFEGLGLSEYF. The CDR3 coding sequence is TGTGCCAGCAGTGAATTCGAAGGGCTGGGGCTTTCAGAGTACTTC.